Below, 14 T cell receptor beta chains from the same sample are listed, as sequenced in a study of beta chain features in type 1 diabetes. The sequenced template was cDNA made from the entire isolated RNA. Profiling relied on immunoSEQ multiplex PCR, and the TCRdb table lists in-frame clones only, not all of them. The sample has 300,000 to 400,000 clones, about 11% seen once. Specimen: naive CD4+ T cells from blood. The source of these receptors is a young woman in good health.

The V and J genes are TRBV29-1 and TRBJ2-1, with TRBD2 as a possible D gene (6 bases). The CDR3 sequence is 13 residues long. Between the trimmed V and J ends, which lost 3 bases and 4 bases, there was a span of 10 bases. CDR1 and CDR2 (germline): SQVTM, ANQGSEA. In nucleotides, the CDR3 is TGCAGCGTTGACGGGAGAGGGTACAATGAGCAGTTCTTC. Protein product: CSVDGRGYNEQFF.

J is TRBJ1-1 and V is TRBV11-2, with 7 bases matching TRBD1. The trim removed 5 bases at V and 8 bases at J, leaving 11 bases unmatched. Germline V gene data show CDR1 as SGHAT and CDR2 as FQNNGV. This CDR3 has 14 residues. The CDR3 is CASSLSTGPKEAFF. For the CDR3, the DNA is TGTGCCAGCAGCCTCTCGACAGGGCCAAAGGAAGCTTTCTTT.

This clone was detected a few times. CDR3 region: CASSQGDSSYEQYF. In DNA form, the CDR3 reads TGCGCCAGCAGCCAGGGGGACTCCTCCTACGAGCAGTACTTC. The chain couples TRBV4-3 to TRBJ2-7, with a weak D call TRBD2 (6 bases). V lost 3 bases to trimming and J lost 0 bases, with 9 bases between them. CDR3 size: 14 residues. Germline CDR1 reads LGHNA; CDR2 reads YSLEER.

This clone has just a few counts. The chain couples TRBV29-1 to TRBJ1-2; the D is unclear. The V end was cut by 4 bases, the J end by 0 bases, with 6 bases between. The CDR3 contains 12 residues. Germline lookup yields CDR1 SQVTM and CDR2 ANQGSEA. The CDR3 protein is CSVVVTNYGYTF. The CDR3 nucleotides read TGCAGCGTTGTTGTAACTAACTATGGCTACACCTTC.

The rearrangement joins TRBV19 to TRBJ2-1; 8 nucleotides agree with TRBD2. The length of the CDR3 is 17 residues. CDR1 is LNHDA and CDR2 is SQIVND in the germline V gene (reference sequence). Unmatched junction bases numbered 17, after V lost 7 bases and J lost 6 bases. The CDR3: CASTLSLSGSGVNEQFF. The CDR3 DNA sequence: TGTGCCAGTACCCTATCTTTGAGCGGGAGCGGGGTCAATGAGCAGTTCTTC.

The chain recombines TRBV9 with TRBJ2-1, with no clear D. Trimming removed 0 bases at V and 0 bases at J, with 7 bases between. Germline-derived CDR1 and CDR2 are SGDLS and YYNGEE. This CDR3 is 15 amino acids long. In nucleotides, the CDR3 is TGTGCCAGCAGCGTAGTGGAGTACTCCTACAATGAGCAGTTCTTC. As protein: CASSVVEYSYNEQFF.

The chain combines TRBV19 with TRBJ1-5; D is possibly TRBD1 (6 bases). Trimming took 4 bases from V and 6 from J, leaving 13 bases between them. The CDR3 totals 14 residues. CDR1 and CDR2 (germline): LNHDA, SQIVND (reference sequence). CDR3 sequence: CASSRRVDSQPQHF. The CDR3 DNA reads as TGTGCCAGTAGTAGGAGAGTGGACAGTCAGCCCCAGCATTTT.

This clone was picked up a small number of times. The gene calls are TRBV7-2 and TRBJ2-7, with 7 bases matching TRBD1. Unmatched junction bases numbered 7, after V lost 4 bases and J lost 4 bases. The length of the CDR3 is 14 residues. CDR1 and CDR2 (germline): SGHTA, FQGNSA. The CDR3 is CASSSQGLTYEQYF. CDR3 DNA sequence: TGTGCCAGCAGCTCACAGGGGCTTACGTACGAGCAGTACTTC.

The J gene is TRBJ1-1, the V gene TRBV5-1; TRBD1 matches at 9 bases. This CDR3 spans 17 amino acids. Germline loops: CDR1 SGHRS, CDR2 YFSETQ. V dropped 2 bases and J dropped 12; count of bases not matched to a gene: 20. CDR3 in amino acids: CASSFSPGTGSLQATFF. CDR3 in DNA: TGCGCCAGCAGCTTTAGTCCCGGGACAGGGTCTCTTCAGGCAACTTTCTTT.

The chain couples TRBV4-2 to TRBJ1-2; D possibly corresponds to TRBD1 (5 bases). Germline loops: CDR1 LGHNA, CDR2 YNFKEQ. The CDR3 covers 14 residues. The V end lost 1 base, the J end lost 8 bases, and 14 bases lay between the germline ends. Written as DNA, the CDR3 is TGTGCCAGCAGCCAAGGAGGCAGGGAATACGGCTACACCTTC. Protein: CASSQGGREYGYTF.

This clone came up a few times. This chain connects TRBV6-5 to TRBJ1-2, with 7 bases aligning to TRBD1. The junction had 11 bases not matched to a gene; V was cut back by 0 bases and J by 7 bases. The CDR3 has 16 amino acids. Germline V gene sequence: CDR1 MNHEY, CDR2 SVGAGI. CDR3 sequence reads: CASSYSNRGSGGGYTF. The CDR3 DNA is TGTGCCAGCAGTTACTCGAACAGGGGCAGTGGAGGTGGCTACACCTTC.

A few counts support this clone. V and J are TRBV4-3 and TRBJ2-3; maybe TRBD2 (6 bases). Germline CDR1 is LGHNA and CDR2 is YSLEER. V lost 0 bases and J lost 3, with 10 bases in between. This CDR3 region has 15 residues. The CDR3 sequence: CASSQEVAGTDTQYF. For the CDR3, the DNA is TGCGCCAGCAGCCAAGAGGTTGCGGGAACAGATACGCAGTATTTT.

The chain links TRBV28 to TRBJ2-7, with D unresolved. Germline loops: CDR1 MDHEN, CDR2 SYDVKM. V lost 8 bases to trimming and J lost 0 bases, with 5 bases between them. This CDR3 is 11 amino acids long. CDR3 DNA sequence: TGTGCCAGCCTTCGCTCCTACGAGCAGTACTTC. Translating gives CASLRSYEQYF.

J is TRBJ2-6 and V is TRBV28; a weak D match, TRBD1 (6 bases). The CDR3 has 16 amino acids. The germline V gene has CDR1 MDHEN and CDR2 SYDVKM. Trimming removed 4 bases at V and 4 bases at J, with 14 bases between. CDR3 loop: CASSYREGGGANVLTF. As DNA, the CDR3 is TGTGCCAGCAGTTACAGGGAAGGGGGAGGGGCCAACGTCCTGACTTTC.